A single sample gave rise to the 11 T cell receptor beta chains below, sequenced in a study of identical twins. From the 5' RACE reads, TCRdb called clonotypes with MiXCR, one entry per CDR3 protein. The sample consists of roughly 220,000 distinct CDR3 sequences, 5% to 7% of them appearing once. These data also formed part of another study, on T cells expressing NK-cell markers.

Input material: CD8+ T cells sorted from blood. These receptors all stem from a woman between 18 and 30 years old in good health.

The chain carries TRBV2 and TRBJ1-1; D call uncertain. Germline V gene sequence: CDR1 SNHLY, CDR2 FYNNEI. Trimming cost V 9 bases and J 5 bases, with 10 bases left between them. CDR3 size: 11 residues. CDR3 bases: TGTGCCAGTTACGAGGGAACTGAAGCTTTCTTT. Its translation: CASYEGTEAFF.

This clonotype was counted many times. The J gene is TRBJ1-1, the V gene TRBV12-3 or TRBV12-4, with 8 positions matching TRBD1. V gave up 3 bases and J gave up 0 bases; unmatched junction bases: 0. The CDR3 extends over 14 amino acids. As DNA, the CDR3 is TGTGCCAGCAGTTTGGGACAGGTGAACACTGAAGCTTTCTTT. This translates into CASSLGQVNTEAFF.

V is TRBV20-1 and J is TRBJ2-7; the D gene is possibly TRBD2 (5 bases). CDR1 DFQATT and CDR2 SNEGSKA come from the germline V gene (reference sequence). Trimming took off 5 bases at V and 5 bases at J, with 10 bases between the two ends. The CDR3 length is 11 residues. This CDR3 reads CSAPLGHEQYF. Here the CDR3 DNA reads TGCAGTGCTCCACTAGGCCACGAGCAGTACTTC.

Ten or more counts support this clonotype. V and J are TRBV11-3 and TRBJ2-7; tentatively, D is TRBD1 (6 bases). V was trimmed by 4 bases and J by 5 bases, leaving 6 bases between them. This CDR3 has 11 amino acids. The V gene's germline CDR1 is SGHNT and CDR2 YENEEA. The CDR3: CASSWGHEQYF. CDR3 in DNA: TGTGCCAGCAGCTGGGGGCACGAGCAGTACTTC.

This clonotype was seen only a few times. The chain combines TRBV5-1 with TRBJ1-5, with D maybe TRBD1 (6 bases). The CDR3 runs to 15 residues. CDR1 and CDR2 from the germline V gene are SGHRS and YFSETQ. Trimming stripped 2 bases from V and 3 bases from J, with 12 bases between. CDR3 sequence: CASSLGSGANQPQHF. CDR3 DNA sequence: TGCGCCAGCAGCTTAGGGTCGGGGGCCAATCAGCCCCAGCATTTT.

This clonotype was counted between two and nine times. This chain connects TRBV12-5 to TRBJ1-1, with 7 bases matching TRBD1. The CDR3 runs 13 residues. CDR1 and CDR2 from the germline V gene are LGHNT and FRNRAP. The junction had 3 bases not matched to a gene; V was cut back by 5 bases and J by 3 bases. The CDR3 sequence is CASGTTGDTEAFF. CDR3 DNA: TGTGCTAGTGGTACAACAGGGGACACTGAAGCTTTCTTT.

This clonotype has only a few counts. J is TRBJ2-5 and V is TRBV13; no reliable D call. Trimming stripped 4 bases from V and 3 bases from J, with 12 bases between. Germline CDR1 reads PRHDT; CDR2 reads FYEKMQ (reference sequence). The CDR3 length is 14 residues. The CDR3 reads CASSSRRFKETQYF. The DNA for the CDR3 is TGTGCCAGCAGCTCACGTCGATTCAAAGAGACCCAGTACTTC.

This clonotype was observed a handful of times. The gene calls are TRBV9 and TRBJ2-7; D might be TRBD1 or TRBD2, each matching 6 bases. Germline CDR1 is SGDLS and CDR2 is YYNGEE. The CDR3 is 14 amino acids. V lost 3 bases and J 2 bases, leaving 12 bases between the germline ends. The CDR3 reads CASSGGDIAYEQYF. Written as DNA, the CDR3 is TGTGCCAGCAGCGGGGGGGACATCGCCTACGAGCAGTACTTC.

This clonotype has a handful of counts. The CDR3 protein is CASSQDYGNTEAFF. CDR3 coding DNA: TGCGCCAGCAGCCAAGATTACGGGAACACTGAAGCTTTCTTT. The chain is built from TRBV4-3 and TRBJ1-1; D ambiguous. The germline CDR1 and CDR2 sequences are LGHNA and YSLEER. V lost 0 bases and J 1 base, leaving 6 bases between the germline ends. This CDR3 has 14 residues.

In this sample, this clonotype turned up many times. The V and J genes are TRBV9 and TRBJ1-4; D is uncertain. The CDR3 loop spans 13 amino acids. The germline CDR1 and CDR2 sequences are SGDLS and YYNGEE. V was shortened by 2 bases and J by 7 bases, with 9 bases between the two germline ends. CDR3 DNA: TGTGCCAGCAGCGTTGGACCGGTTGAAAAACTGTTTTTT. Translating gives CASSVGPVEKLFF.

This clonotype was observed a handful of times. Here the CDR3 reads CASSTTRGPSGYTF. CDR3 DNA sequence: TGTGCCAGCAGCACAACCAGGGGACCATCGGGCTACACCTTC. J is TRBJ1-2 and V is TRBV11-2; D is perhaps TRBD1 (6 bases). The CDR3 length is 14 residues. The germline V and J ends were trimmed by 5 bases and 8 bases, with 18 bases remaining between them. Germline assignment: CDR1 SGHAT and CDR2 FQNNGV.